The 25 T cell receptor beta chains below were found in one sample sequenced in a study of blood T cell repertoires in COVID-19. Only in-frame clones appear in the TCRdb table, and some are missing; sequencing was by immunoSEQ multiplex PCR. Of about 80,000 clones in the sample, around 83% were seen once. The sample was peripheral blood. Receptors were obtained from a man older than 75 with active or convalescent COVID-19.

This clone came up a few times. V gene TRBV6-2 or TRBV6-3 combines with J gene TRBJ2-1, with 9 bases matching TRBD2. V dropped 5 bases and J dropped 5; count of bases not matched to a gene: 4. CDR1 MNHEY and CDR2 SVGEGT come from the germline V gene. The CDR3 sequence is 14 residues long. As DNA, the CDR3 is TGTGCCAGCAGTCAAGCGGGAGGAGACAATGAGCAGTTCTTC. Protein sequence: CASSQAGGDNEQFF.

The chain employs TRBV6-1 and TRBJ1-5; D uncertain. V gave up 1 base and J gave up 1 base, with 8 bases separating them. The CDR3 length is 15 residues. Looked up from germline, CDR1 is MNHNS and CDR2 is SASEGT. CDR3 bases: TGTGCCAGCAGTGAAGTAAACATCAGCAATCAGCCCCAGCATTTT. It codes for CASSEVNISNQPQHF.

The chain carries TRBV5-1 and TRBJ1-5; perhaps TRBD1 as D (6 bases). The CDR3 has 15 amino acids. Germline V CDR1 and CDR2: SGHRS, YFSETQ. V gave up 0 bases and J gave up 7 bases, with 14 bases separating them. The CDR3 sequence: CASSLVPDSYQPQHF. CDR3 coding DNA: TGCGCCAGCAGCTTGGTTCCGGACAGTTACCAGCCCCAGCATTTT.

This rearrangement joins TRBV5-4 to TRBJ2-5; 8 bases fit TRBD1. The trim removed 3 bases at V and 4 bases at J, leaving 5 bases unmatched. CDR1 is SGHNT, CDR2 YYREEE, per germline (reference sequence). The CDR3 extends over 14 amino acids. The CDR3 DNA reads as TGTGCCAGCAGCTCCTCAGGGGGCCGAGAGACCCAGTACTTC. It translates to CASSSSGGRETQYF.

This chain links TRBV6-5 with TRBJ1-3, with unresolved D. Trimming cost V 6 bases and J 0 bases, with 12 bases left between them. Germline V gene data show CDR1 as MNHEY and CDR2 as SVGAGI. The CDR3 is made up of 15 amino acids. The CDR3 here is CASSPGGNSGNTIYF. CDR3 coding DNA: TGTGCCAGCAGCCCCGGCGGGAACTCTGGAAACACCATATATTTT.

The CDR3 loop is CASAVAEENSPLHF. Here the CDR3 DNA reads TGTGCCAGTGCGGTAGCGGAAGAAAATTCACCCCTCCACTTT. The chain couples TRBV6-5 to TRBJ1-6; D remains ambiguous. Trimming stripped 9 bases from V and 7 bases from J, with 16 bases between. Germline assignment: CDR1 MNHEY and CDR2 SVGAGI. The CDR3 has 14 amino acids.

The J gene is TRBJ1-5, the V gene TRBV2; 7 bases map to TRBD1. The CDR3 is 15 residues long. V trimming: 7 bases; J trimming: 0 bases; junction bases outside the gene matches: 6. Germline-derived CDR1 and CDR2 are SNHLY and FYNNEI. The DNA of the CDR3 is TGTGCCAGCACCACCGGGACAGATAGCAATCAGCCCCAGCATTTT. Its protein is CASTTGTDSNQPQHF.

This chain uses TRBV5-4 with TRBJ1-1; a weak D match, TRBD1 (5 bases). Trimming left V 0 bases short and J 0 bases short, with 12 bases between. Germline values: CDR1 SGHNT, CDR2 YYREEE (reference sequence). The CDR3 is 16 amino acids. In DNA, the CDR3 is TGTGCCAGCAGCTTGGCGGGGGGGAGCATGAACACTGAAGCTTTCTTT. It yields the protein CASSLAGGSMNTEAFF.

About this clone: The junction departs from the called germline gene at one end, perhaps through a read error. The V gene is TRBV6-5, the J gene TRBJ1-5; D may be TRBD1 (5 bases). The CDR3 totals 14 residues. Germline CDR1 and CDR2: MNHEY and SVGAGI. The CDR3 nucleotides read TGTGCCAGCAGTGACTCGACAGGCAATCAGCCCCAGCATTTT. It translates to CASSDSTGNQPQHF.

The chain links TRBV4-1 to TRBJ1-6, with 10 bases matching TRBD1. Germline CDR1 and CDR2: MGHRA and YSYEKL. Unmatched junction bases numbered 2, after V lost 0 bases and J lost 6 bases. The CDR3 has 16 amino acids. CDR3 residues: CASSQEGTGANSPLHF. The CDR3 DNA reads TGCGCCAGCAGCCAAGAAGGGACAGGGGCTAATTCACCCCTCCACTTT.

The rearrangement uses TRBV24-1 and TRBJ2-2; 9 nucleotides agree with TRBD1. The CDR3 has 17 residues. CDR1 KGHDR and CDR2 SFDVKD come from the germline V gene. V lost 3 bases and J lost 4; bases outside the gene matches: 8. The CDR3 nucleotides read TGTGCCACCAGTGATCCCACAGGGGGCGTCGTCACCGGGGAGCTGTTTTTT. Encoded protein: CATSDPTGGVVTGELFF.

This clone was detected a few times. V usage is TRBV5-6 and J usage is TRBJ2-1; 9 bases are a match to TRBD2. The CDR3 has 16 amino acids. Trimming at V came to 6 bases and at J to 10 bases, leaving 17 bases not matched to a gene. CDR1 SGHDT and CDR2 YYEEEE come from the germline V gene. CDR3 in amino acids: CASTPGRGGRAWEQFF. CDR3 DNA sequence: TGTGCCAGCACCCCGGGACGGGGCGGGAGGGCCTGGGAGCAGTTCTTC.

This chain joins TRBV9 and TRBJ2-3, with TRBD2 identical over 7 bases. This CDR3 has 18 amino acids. The junction had 18 bases not matched to a gene; V was cut back by 5 bases and J by 3 bases. The germline V gene has CDR1 SGDLS and CDR2 YYNGEE. CDR3 loop: CASSRGLADRRRTDTQYF. The CDR3 DNA sequence: TGTGCCAGCAGTCGAGGGCTAGCGGACCGGAGGCGAACAGATACGCAGTATTTT.

The V call is TRBV19, the J call TRBJ2-6; no definite D call. CDR1 is LNHDA and CDR2 is SQIVND in the germline V gene (reference sequence). Trimming pared 3 bases from V and 4 bases from J, leaving 13 bases between. The CDR3 consists of 16 residues. Here the CDR3 DNA reads TGTGCCAGTAGTATGATACGCCCTCAGGGGGCCAACGTCCTGACTTTC. Its protein is CASSMIRPQGANVLTF.

This clone was counted a few times. The chain is built from TRBV4-1 and TRBJ2-7, with 10 bases that match TRBD2. The CDR3 length is 15 residues. V was pared by 5 bases and J by 2 bases, with 6 bases of the junction left unmatched. Germline V CDR1 and CDR2: MGHRA, YSYEKL. CDR3 residues: CASSSSSGGAYEQYF. The CDR3 nucleotides are TGCGCCAGCAGCTCTTCTAGCGGGGGCGCCTACGAGCAGTACTTC.

This clone was picked up one time. The V call is TRBV2, the J call TRBJ2-7; D is unclear. The germline V gene encodes CDR1 SNHLY and CDR2 FYNNEI. The CDR3 spans 12 residues. Trimming stripped 6 bases from V and 0 bases from J, with 6 bases between. The CDR3 region is CASRESSYEQYF. The CDR3 DNA reads TGTGCCAGCAGGGAGAGCTCCTACGAGCAGTACTTC.

Comments on this clone: The junction does not match germline at one end; this may be a read error. The chain combines TRBV5-5 with TRBJ2-1, with D uncertain. The CDR3 contains 13 residues. Germline values: CDR1 SGHKS, CDR2 YYEKEE (reference sequence). The CDR3: CASSFESSNEQFF. DNA of the CDR3: TGTGCCAGCAGCTTCGAGTCCTCCAATGAGCAGTTCTTC. Complete variable domain (other parts from reference TRBV5-5 and TRBJ2-1): DAGVTQSPTHLIKTRGQQVTLRCSPISGHKSVSWYQQVLGQGPQFIFQYYEKEERGRGNFPDRFSARQFPNYSSELNVNALLLGDSALYLCASSFESSNEQFFGPGTRLTVL.

The J gene is TRBJ2-1, the V gene TRBV24-1, with 9 bases lining up with TRBD2. The V and J ends lost 3 bases and 6 bases, in that order; junction bases with no gene match: 11. The germline V gene encodes CDR1 KGHDR and CDR2 SFDVKD. The CDR3 consists of 17 residues. The DNA for the CDR3 is TGTGCCACCAGTGATAATAGCGGGAGCGCTACCTTCAATGAGCAGTTCTTC. Its translation: CATSDNSGSATFNEQFF.

V usage is TRBV3-1 (or the pseudogene TRBV3-2) and J usage is TRBJ1-2, with D hard to call. V lost 6 bases, J lost 4 bases, and 18 bases lay in between. The germline gives CDR1 LGHDT, CDR2 YNNKEL (reference sequence). CDR3 length: 15 amino acids. The CDR3 loop reads CASSPTMRLLYGYTF. DNA for the CDR3: TGTGCCAGCAGTCCAACGATGAGGCTACTCTATGGCTACACCTTC.

This sequence joins TRBV19 and TRBJ2-3; weak D call: TRBD1 (6 bases). The length of the CDR3 is 13 residues. Germline loops: CDR1 LNHDA, CDR2 SQIVND (reference sequence). With 6 bases removed from V and 5 bases from J, the gap between germline ends came to 12 bases. The CDR3 DNA is TGTGCCAGTAGCGAGGGGGAAGGAGATACGCAGTATTTT. Its protein product is CASSEGEGDTQYF.

The genes are TRBV3-1 (or the pseudogene TRBV3-2) and TRBJ1-6; 7 bases align to TRBD1. Looked up from germline, CDR1 is LGHDT and CDR2 is YNNKEL (reference sequence). This CDR3 comprises 14 residues. J was trimmed by 7 bases and V by 3 bases; bases with no gene match: 3. CDR3 nucleotide sequence: TGTGCCAGCAGCCACGGGACAGCCAATTCACCCCTCCACTTT. It yields the protein CASSHGTANSPLHF.

J is TRBJ1-6 and V is TRBV19, with 8 bases aligning to TRBD1. CDR1 and CDR2 from the germline V gene are LNHDA and SQIVND (reference sequence). J was trimmed by 7 bases and V by 5 bases; bases with no gene match: 7. This CDR3 has 15 amino acids. The CDR3 region is CASSPSGQANSPLHF. The DNA of the CDR3 is TGTGCCAGTAGTCCCTCGGGACAGGCAAATTCACCCCTCCACTTT. Filled out from reference TRBV19 and TRBJ1-6, the complete variable domain reads DGGITQSPKYLFRKEGQNVTLSCEQNLNHDAMYWYRQDPGQGLRLIYYSQIVNDFQKGDIAEGYSVSREKKESFPLTVTSAQKNPTAFYLCASSPSGQANSPLHFGNGTRLTVT.

The chain carries TRBV5-6 and TRBJ2-1; 8 bases are shared with TRBD2. J was trimmed by 5 bases and V by 4 bases; bases with no gene match: 8. CDR3 size: 15 residues. The germline CDR1 and CDR2 sequences are SGHDT and YYEEEE. CDR3 DNA sequence: TGTGCCAGCAGCCTGTCCGGGACTAGACACAATGAGCAGTTCTTC. This encodes CASSLSGTRHNEQFF.

The rearrangement links TRBV5-1 to TRBJ2-1, with TRBD2 matching over 12 bases. Germline CDR1 reads SGHRS; CDR2 reads YFSETQ. The length of the CDR3 is 15 residues. Trimming removed 6 bases from V and 4 bases from J; junction bases left unmatched: 5. The CDR3 reads CASTPSGRGYNEQFF. The DNA of the CDR3 is TGCGCCAGCACCCCTAGCGGGAGGGGTTACAATGAGCAGTTCTTC.

The rearrangement uses TRBV15 and TRBJ2-5; D might be TRBD1 (5 bases). This CDR3 has 15 residues. V lost 2 bases, J lost 5 bases, and 15 bases lay in between. In germline, CDR1 is LNHNV, CDR2 YYDKDF (reference sequence). As DNA, the CDR3 is TGTGCCACCAGCAGAACCTCCAGGGTATGGGAGACCCAGTACTTC. Amino acid sequence: CATSRTSRVWETQYF.